The 18 T cell receptor beta chains given below trace back to one sample, sequenced in a study of blood T cell repertoires in COVID-19. TCRdb's table, derived via immunoSEQ multiplex PCR, lists solely in-frame clones and lacks some. The sample holds about 36,000 clones, around three quarters seen once. The sequenced material came from peripheral blood. The receptors were sampled from a man in his 60s with active COVID-19.

The chain carries TRBV7-2 and TRBJ2-7; 7 bases are shared with TRBD1. The CDR3 runs to 14 residues. Trimming removed 2 bases from V and 2 bases from J; junction bases left unmatched: 3. Germline V gene data show CDR1 as SGHTA and CDR2 as FQGNSA. The DNA of the CDR3 is TGTGCCAGCAGCTTACTTGGACAGGCCTACGAGCAGTACTTC. Protein: CASSLLGQAYEQYF. Full variable domain (rest looked up from reference TRBV7-2 and TRBJ2-7): GAGVSQSPSNKVTEKGKDVELRCDPISGHTALYWYRQSLGQGLEFLIYFQGNSAPDKSGLPSDRFSAERTGGSVSTLTIQRTQQEDSAVYLCASSLLGQAYEQYFGPGTRLTVT.

This chain links TRBV7-2 with TRBJ1-1; 11 nucleotides align to TRBD1. Germline V gene data show CDR1 as SGHTA and CDR2 as FQGNSA. The J segment lost 4 bases and the V segment lost 6 bases, leaving 7 bases of the junction unmatched. The CDR3 has 15 residues. The CDR3 loop reads CASRLTGTGGTEAFF. The CDR3 DNA sequence: TGTGCCAGCAGACTTACCGGGACAGGGGGCACTGAAGCTTTCTTT.

The chain joins TRBV7-8 to TRBJ1-3, with a tentative D call TRBD1 (5 bases). CDR3 size: 14 residues. In germline, CDR1 is SGHVS, CDR2 FQNEAQ. Trimming shortened V by 5 bases and J by 4 bases, and 12 bases separated the two germline ends. Written as DNA, the CDR3 is TGTGCCAGCAGCCAAACAGGTCACGGAAACACCATATATTTT. Translation gives CASSQTGHGNTIYF.

This chain joins TRBV27 and TRBJ2-1; 8 bases fit TRBD2. This CDR3 comprises 16 residues. The germline gives CDR1 MNHEY, CDR2 SMNVEV (reference sequence). J lost 2 bases, V lost 3 bases, and 6 bases had no gene match. The CDR3 bases are TGTGCCAGCAGTTTGATGGGAGCGGGGGCCTACAATGAGCAGTTCTTC. This encodes CASSLMGAGAYNEQFF.

In DNA, the CDR3 is TGTGCCAGTAGTAGACCTGGGCTTAACGGTCAGCCCCAGCATTTT. Protein: CASSRPGLNGQPQHF. The chain couples TRBV19 to TRBJ1-5; D gene uncertain. V was shortened by 4 bases and J by 6 bases, with 16 bases between the two germline ends. Per germline, CDR1 LNHDA and CDR2 SQIVND (reference sequence). The CDR3 extends over 15 amino acids.

The rearrangement joins TRBV7-9 to TRBJ2-5; 8 bases fit TRBD2. Germline V lookup: CDR1 SEHNR, CDR2 FQNEAQ (reference sequence). The CDR3 contains 14 residues. J lost 3 bases, V lost 5 bases, and 5 bases had no gene match. The CDR3 protein is CASSMGLEKETQYF. In nucleotides, the CDR3 is TGTGCCAGCAGCATGGGACTAGAGAAAGAGACCCAGTACTTC.

This clone was counted a few times. The chain recombines TRBV5-6 with TRBJ1-5; unclear D gene. The CDR3 extends over 15 amino acids. The germline V gene encodes CDR1 SGHDT and CDR2 YYEEEE. The V end was cut by 0 bases, the J end by 2 bases, with 9 bases between. The DNA for the CDR3 is TGTGCCAGCAGCTTGGATGGGCAGGGCAATCAGCCCCAGCATTTT. It is translated as CASSLDGQGNQPQHF.

This sequence joins TRBV3-1 (or the pseudogene TRBV3-2) and TRBJ2-1, with 14 positions matching TRBD2. Losses at the gene ends were 4 bases for V and 6 bases for J; bases not matched to a gene: 2. The germline V gene has CDR1 LGHDT and CDR2 YNNKEL (reference sequence). This CDR3 spans 15 amino acids. In DNA form, the CDR3 reads TGTGCCAGCAGCCTCGGACTAGCGGGGGGCAATGAGCAGTTCTTC. This translates into CASSLGLAGGNEQFF.

This rearrangement joins TRBV19 to TRBJ2-5; 12 bases are shared with TRBD2. From germline, CDR1 is LNHDA and CDR2 SQIVND (reference sequence). With 1 base clipped from V and 2 bases from J, the junction kept 2 bases outside the gene matches. The CDR3 runs to 16 residues. This CDR3 is CASSIGGTSGQETQYF. The CDR3 DNA follows: TGTGCCAGTAGTATAGGGGGGACTAGCGGGCAAGAGACCCAGTACTTC.

The DNA for the CDR3 is TGTGCCAGCAGCCAAGCCCCGCAGGGGATCAGTGGAAACACCATATATTTT. This encodes CASSQAPQGISGNTIYF. This sequence joins TRBV3-1 (or the pseudogene TRBV3-2) and TRBJ1-3; perhaps TRBD1 as D (6 bases). CDR3 length: 17 amino acids. V gave up 1 base and J gave up 3 bases, with 16 bases separating them. Germline CDR1 and CDR2: LGHDT and YNNKEL (reference sequence).

The rearrangement joins TRBV5-6 to TRBJ2-7; 12 bases line up with TRBD2. Germline CDR1 and CDR2: SGHDT and YYEEEE. With V trimmed by 3 bases and J by 7 bases, 5 bases remained unmatched. The CDR3 runs 14 residues. The CDR3 spells CASSSSGGASEQYF. CDR3 DNA: TGTGCCAGCAGCTCTAGCGGGGGGGCCAGTGAGCAGTACTTC.

The chain uses TRBV5-4 and TRBJ2-7; no clear D. V dropped 0 bases and J dropped 3 bases, with 7 bases sitting between them. Germline CDR1 is SGHNT and CDR2 is YYREEE (reference sequence). CDR3 length: 13 residues. The CDR3 protein is CASSLDYGYEQYF. The CDR3 coding sequence is TGTGCCAGCAGCTTGGATTACGGCTACGAGCAGTACTTC.

The rearrangement joins TRBV7-2 to TRBJ1-2; D perhaps matches TRBD1 (6 bases). The germline gives CDR1 SGHTA, CDR2 FQGNSA. V was pared by 4 bases and J by 3 bases, with 15 bases between. This CDR3 spans 15 amino acids. The chain's CDR3 is CASSSRGPGDYGYTF. The DNA for the CDR3 is TGTGCCAGCAGCTCCCGGGGACCAGGGGACTATGGCTACACCTTC.

The CDR3 region is CATTGSETQYF. Here the CDR3 DNA reads TGCGCCACAACGGGTTCCGAGACCCAGTACTTC. The genes are TRBV23-1 and TRBJ2-5; the D is unclear. TRBV23-1 carries the ORF label, with uncertain function. Trimming removed 10 bases at V and 5 bases at J, with 11 bases between. The CDR3 has 11 amino acids.

V is TRBV4-1 and J is TRBJ1-2, with D possibly matching TRBD1 (6 bases). Trimming took off 1 base at V and 3 bases at J, with 12 bases between the two ends. The CDR3 has 15 amino acids. In germline, CDR1 is MGHRA, CDR2 YSYEKL. CDR3 loop: CASSQASGTYYGYTF. For the CDR3, the DNA is TGCGCCAGCAGCCAAGCGTCCGGGACATACTATGGCTACACCTTC.

The V call is TRBV6-6, the J call TRBJ1-1, with D maybe TRBD1 (5 bases). CDR1 MNHNY and CDR2 SVGAGI come from the germline V gene (reference sequence). The CDR3 loop spans 15 amino acids. The V gene lost 1 base and the J gene lost 0 bases, with 9 bases spanning the gap. CDR3 amino acids: CASSYLQEMNTEAFF. For the CDR3, the DNA is TGTGCCAGCAGTTACTTACAGGAAATGAACACTGAAGCTTTCTTT.

This clone showed up just once. This chain joins TRBV2 and TRBJ2-5; 9 nucleotides match TRBD2. With V trimmed by 6 bases and J by 5 bases, 13 bases remained unmatched. CDR3 length: 16 amino acids. CDR1 SNHLY and CDR2 FYNNEI come from the germline V gene. The CDR3 sequence is CASRKWAGGYDETQYF. CDR3 coding DNA: TGTGCCAGCAGGAAATGGGCGGGAGGGTACGACGAGACCCAGTACTTC.

The J gene is TRBJ2-3, the V gene TRBV7-2; a weak D match, TRBD2 (6 bases). V shed 6 bases and J shed 0 bases, with 10 bases lying between them. Germline V CDR1 and CDR2: SGHTA, FQGNSA. The length of the CDR3 is 14 residues. The CDR3 coding sequence is TGTGCCAGCAGACTCAGCGGGAGCACAGATACGCAGTATTTT. This sequence encodes CASRLSGSTDTQYF.